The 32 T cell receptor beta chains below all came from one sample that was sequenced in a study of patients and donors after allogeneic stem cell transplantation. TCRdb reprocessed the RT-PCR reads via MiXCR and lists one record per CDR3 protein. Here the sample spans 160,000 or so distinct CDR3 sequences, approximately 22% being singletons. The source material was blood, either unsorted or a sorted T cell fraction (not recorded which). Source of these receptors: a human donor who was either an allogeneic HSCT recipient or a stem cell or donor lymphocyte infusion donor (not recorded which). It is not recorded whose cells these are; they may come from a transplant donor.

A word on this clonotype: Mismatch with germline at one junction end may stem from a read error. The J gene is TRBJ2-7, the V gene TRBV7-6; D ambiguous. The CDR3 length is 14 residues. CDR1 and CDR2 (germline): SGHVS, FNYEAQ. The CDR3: CGSSLELSSYEQYF. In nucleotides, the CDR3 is TGTGGCAGCAGCTTAGAGTTGAGCTCCTACGAGCAGTACTTC.

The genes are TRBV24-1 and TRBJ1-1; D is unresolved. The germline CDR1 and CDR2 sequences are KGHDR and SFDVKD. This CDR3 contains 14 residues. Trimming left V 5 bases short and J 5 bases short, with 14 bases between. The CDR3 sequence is CATSALSDQTEAFF. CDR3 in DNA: TGTGCCACCAGTGCCCTGAGTGACCAAACTGAAGCTTTCTTT.

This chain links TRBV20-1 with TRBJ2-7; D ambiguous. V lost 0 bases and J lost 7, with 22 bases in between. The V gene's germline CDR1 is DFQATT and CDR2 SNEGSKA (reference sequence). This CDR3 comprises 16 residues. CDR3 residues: CSARETPLRYPGEQYF. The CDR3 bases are TGCAGTGCTAGAGAAACCCCTTTGAGGTACCCTGGGGAGCAGTACTTC.

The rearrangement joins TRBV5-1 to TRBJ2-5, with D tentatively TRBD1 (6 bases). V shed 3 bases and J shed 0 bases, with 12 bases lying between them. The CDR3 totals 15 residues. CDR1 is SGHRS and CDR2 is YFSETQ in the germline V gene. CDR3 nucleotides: TGCGCCAGCAGCTATGGACAGCAGAACCAAGAGACCCAGTACTTC. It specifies CASSYGQQNQETQYF.

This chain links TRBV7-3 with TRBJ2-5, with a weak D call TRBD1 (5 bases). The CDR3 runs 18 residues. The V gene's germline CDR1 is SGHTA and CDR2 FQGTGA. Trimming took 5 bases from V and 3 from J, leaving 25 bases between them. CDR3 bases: TGTGCCAGCAGCCCCTATGTTAGTCCAGGGTTTATGGAAGAGACCCAGTACTTC. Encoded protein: CASSPYVSPGFMEETQYF.

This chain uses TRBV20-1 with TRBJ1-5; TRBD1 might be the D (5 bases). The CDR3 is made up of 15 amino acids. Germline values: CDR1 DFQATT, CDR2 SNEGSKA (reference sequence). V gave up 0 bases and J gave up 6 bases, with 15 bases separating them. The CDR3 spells CSARDPRALLQPQHF. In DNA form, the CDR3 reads TGCAGTGCTAGAGATCCCAGGGCATTACTTCAGCCCCAGCATTTT.

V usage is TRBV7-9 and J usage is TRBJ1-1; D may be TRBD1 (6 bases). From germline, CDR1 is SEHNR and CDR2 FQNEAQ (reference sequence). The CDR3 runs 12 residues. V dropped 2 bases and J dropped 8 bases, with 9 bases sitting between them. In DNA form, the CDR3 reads TGTGCCAGCAGCTTAAGTCAGGGGGAAGCTTTCTTT. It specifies CASSLSQGEAFF.

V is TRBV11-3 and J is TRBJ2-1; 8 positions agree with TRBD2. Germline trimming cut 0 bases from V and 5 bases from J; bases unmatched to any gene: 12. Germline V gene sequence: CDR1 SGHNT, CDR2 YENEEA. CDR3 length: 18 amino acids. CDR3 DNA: TGTGCCAGCAGCTTAGATCAGGGCGGTAGCGGGACTCACAATGAGCAGTTCTTC. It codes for CASSLDQGGSGTHNEQFF.

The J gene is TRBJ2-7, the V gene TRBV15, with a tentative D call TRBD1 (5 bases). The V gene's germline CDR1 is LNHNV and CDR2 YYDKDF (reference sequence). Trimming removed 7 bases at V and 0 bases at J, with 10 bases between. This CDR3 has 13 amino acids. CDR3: CATMSGYSYEQYF. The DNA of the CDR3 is TGTGCCACCATGTCAGGGTACTCCTACGAGCAGTACTTC.

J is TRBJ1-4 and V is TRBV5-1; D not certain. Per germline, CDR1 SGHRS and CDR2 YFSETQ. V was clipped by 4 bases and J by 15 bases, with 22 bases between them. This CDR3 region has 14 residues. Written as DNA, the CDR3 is TGCGCCAGCAGCAACCGGGCCTCCCCGGAGGAGGTGTTTTTT. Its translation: CASSNRASPEEVFF.

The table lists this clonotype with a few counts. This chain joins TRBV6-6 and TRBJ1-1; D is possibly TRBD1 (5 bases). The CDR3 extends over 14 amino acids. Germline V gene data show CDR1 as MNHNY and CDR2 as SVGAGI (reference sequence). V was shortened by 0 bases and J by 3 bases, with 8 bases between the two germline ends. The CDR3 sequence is CASSYSGLHTEAFF. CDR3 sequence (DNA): TGTGCCAGCAGTTACTCGGGGCTTCACACTGAAGCTTTCTTT.

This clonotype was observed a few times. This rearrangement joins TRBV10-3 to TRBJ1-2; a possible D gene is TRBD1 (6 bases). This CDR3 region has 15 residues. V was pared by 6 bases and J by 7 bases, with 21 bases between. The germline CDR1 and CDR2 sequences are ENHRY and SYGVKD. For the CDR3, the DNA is TGTGCCATCAGCGTCGGAAGGGGGGAAATTCGTGGCTACACCTTC. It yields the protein CAISVGRGEIRGYTF.

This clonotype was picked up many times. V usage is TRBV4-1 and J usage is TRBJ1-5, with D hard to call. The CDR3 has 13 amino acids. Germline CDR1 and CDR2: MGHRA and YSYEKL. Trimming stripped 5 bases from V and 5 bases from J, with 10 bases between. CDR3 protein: CASSVKGDQPQHF. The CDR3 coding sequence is TGCGCCAGCAGCGTAAAAGGCGATCAGCCCCAGCATTTT.

This CDR3 is CASSDISPGGYTF. The CDR3 nucleotides read TGTGCCAGCAGTGACATCTCCCCGGGAGGCTACACCTTC. V gene TRBV25-1 combines with J gene TRBJ1-2; D unresolved. Germline V gene lookup returns CDR1 MGHDK and CDR2 SYGVNS. V was shortened by 3 bases and J by 8 bases, with 13 bases between the two germline ends. This CDR3 is built from 13 residues.

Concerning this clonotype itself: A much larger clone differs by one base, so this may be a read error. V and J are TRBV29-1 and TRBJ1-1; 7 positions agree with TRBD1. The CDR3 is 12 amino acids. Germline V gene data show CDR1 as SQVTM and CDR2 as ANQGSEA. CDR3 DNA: TGCAGCGGGAAACAGGGGAACGCTGAAGCTTTCTTT. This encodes CSGKQGNAEAFF.

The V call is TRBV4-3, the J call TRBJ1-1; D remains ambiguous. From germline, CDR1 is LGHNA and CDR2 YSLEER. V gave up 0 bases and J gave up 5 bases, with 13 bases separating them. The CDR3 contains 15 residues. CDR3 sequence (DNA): TGCGCCAGCAGCCAAGATTGGGGAGGGAAAACTGAAGCTTTCTTT. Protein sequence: CASSQDWGGKTEAFF.

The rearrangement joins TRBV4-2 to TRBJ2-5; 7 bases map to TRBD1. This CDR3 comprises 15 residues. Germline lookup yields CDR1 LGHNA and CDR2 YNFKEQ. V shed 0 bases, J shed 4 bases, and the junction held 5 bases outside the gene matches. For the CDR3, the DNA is TGTGCCAGCAGCCAAGAAAAGTGGGACAGAGAGACCCAGTACTTC. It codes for CASSQEKWDRETQYF.

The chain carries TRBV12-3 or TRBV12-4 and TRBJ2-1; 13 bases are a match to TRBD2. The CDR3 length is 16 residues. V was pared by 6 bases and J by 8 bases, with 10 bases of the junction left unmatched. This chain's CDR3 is CASSKPGLAGADEQFF. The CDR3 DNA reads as TGTGCCAGCAGCAAACCAGGACTAGCGGGAGCCGATGAGCAGTTCTTC.

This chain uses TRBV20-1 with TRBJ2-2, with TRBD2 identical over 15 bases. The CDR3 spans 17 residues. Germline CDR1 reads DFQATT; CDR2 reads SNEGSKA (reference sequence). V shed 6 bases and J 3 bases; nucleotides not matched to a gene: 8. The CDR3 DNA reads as TGCAGTGCGAAGGGACTAGCGGGAGGAGTCGACACCGGGGAGCTGTTTTTT. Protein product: CSAKGLAGGVDTGELFF.

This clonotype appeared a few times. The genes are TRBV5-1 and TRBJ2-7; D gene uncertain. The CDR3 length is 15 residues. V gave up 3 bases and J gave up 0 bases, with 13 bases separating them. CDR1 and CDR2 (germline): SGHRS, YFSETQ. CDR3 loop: CASSSPVENSYEQYF. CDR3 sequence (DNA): TGCGCCAGCAGCTCCCCTGTTGAAAACTCCTACGAGCAGTACTTC.

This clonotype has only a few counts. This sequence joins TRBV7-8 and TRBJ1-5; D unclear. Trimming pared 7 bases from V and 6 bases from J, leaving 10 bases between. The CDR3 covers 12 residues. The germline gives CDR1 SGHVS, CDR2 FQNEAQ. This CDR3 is CASKASGQPQHF. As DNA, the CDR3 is TGTGCCAGCAAGGCCAGCGGTCAGCCCCAGCATTTT.

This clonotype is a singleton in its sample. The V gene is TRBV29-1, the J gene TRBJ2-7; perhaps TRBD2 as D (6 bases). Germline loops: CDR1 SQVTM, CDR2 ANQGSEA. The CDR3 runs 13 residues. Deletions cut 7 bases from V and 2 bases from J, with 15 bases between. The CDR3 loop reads CSAAGRDAYEQYF. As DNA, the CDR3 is TGCAGCGCCGCGGGACGGGATGCCTACGAGCAGTACTTC.

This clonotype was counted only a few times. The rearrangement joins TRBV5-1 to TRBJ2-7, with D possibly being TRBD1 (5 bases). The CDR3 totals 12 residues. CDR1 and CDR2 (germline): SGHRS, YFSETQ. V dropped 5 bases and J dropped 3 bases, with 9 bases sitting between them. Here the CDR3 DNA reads TGCGCCAGCAGACCCGACAGCTACGAGCAGTACTTC. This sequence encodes CASRPDSYEQYF.

This chain's CDR3 is CASSFLSSYNSPLHF. The CDR3 DNA reads as TGTGCCAGCAGCTTCCTCAGCTCCTATAATTCACCCCTCCACTTT. The chain employs TRBV7-3 and TRBJ1-6, with no clear D. Trimming took off 3 bases at V and 0 bases at J, with 6 bases between the two ends. The length of the CDR3 is 15 residues. Germline CDR1 is SGHTA and CDR2 is FQGTGA.

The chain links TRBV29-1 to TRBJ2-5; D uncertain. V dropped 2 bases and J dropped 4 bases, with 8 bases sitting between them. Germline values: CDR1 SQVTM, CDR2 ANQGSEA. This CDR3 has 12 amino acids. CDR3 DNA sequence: TGCAGCGTTGAACGCGCCCCAGAGACCCAGTACTTC. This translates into CSVERAPETQYF.

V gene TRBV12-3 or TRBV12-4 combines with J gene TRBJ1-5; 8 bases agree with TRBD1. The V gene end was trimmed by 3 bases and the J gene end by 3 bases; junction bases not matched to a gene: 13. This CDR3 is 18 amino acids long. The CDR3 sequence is CASSFVAGQEINNQPQHF. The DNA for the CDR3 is TGTGCCAGCAGTTTTGTCGCGGGACAGGAGATTAACAATCAGCCCCAGCATTTT.

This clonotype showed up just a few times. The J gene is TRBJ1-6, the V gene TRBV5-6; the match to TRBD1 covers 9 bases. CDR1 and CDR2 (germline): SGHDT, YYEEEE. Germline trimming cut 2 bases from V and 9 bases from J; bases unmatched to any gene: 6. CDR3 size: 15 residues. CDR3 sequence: CASSLRGQGGSPLHF. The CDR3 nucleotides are TGTGCCAGCAGCTTACGGGGACAGGGCGGTTCACCCCTCCACTTT.

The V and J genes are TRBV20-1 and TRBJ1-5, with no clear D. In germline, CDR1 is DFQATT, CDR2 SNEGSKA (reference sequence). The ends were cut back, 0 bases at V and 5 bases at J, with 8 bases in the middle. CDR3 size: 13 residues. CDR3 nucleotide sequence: TGCAGTGCTAGAGATCTGGATGATCAGCCCCAGCATTTT. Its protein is CSARDLDDQPQHF.

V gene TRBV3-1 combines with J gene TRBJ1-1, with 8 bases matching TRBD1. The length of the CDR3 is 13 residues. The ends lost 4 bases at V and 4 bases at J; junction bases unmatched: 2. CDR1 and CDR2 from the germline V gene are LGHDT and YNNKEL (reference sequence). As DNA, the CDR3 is TGTGCCAGCAGCCGACAGGGGACCACTGAAGCTTTCTTT. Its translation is CASSRQGTTEAFF.

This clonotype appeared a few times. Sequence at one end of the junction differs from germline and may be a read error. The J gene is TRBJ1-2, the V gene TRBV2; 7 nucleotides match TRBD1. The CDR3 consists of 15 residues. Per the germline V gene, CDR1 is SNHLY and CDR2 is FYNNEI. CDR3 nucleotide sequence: TGTGCCAGCAGTCCCGAAGCTGGGACAGCCTATGCCTACACCTTC. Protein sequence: CASSPEAGTAYAYTF. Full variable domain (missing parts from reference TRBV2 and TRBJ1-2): EPEVTQTPSHQVTQMGQEVILRCVPISNHLYFYWYRQILGQKVEFLVSFYNNEISEKSEIFDDQFSVERPDGSNFTLKIRSTKLEDSAMYFCASSPEAGTAYAYTFGSGTRLTVV.

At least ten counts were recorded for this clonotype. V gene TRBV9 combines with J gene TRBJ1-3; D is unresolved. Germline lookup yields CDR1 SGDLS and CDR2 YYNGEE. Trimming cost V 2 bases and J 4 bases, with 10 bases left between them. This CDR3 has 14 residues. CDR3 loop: CASSVILSGNTIYF. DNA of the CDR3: TGTGCCAGCAGCGTCATCTTGTCCGGAAACACCATATATTTT.

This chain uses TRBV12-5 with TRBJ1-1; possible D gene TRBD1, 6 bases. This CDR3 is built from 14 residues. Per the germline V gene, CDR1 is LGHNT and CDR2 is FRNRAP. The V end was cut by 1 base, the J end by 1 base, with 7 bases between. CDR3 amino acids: CASGLAGQNTEAFF. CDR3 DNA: TGTGCTAGTGGTTTGGCGGGACAGAACACTGAAGCTTTCTTT.